Many counts were recorded for the clone carrying this T cell receptor (beta chain). Its antigen is still unknown. The data were obtained in a study of T cells in Graves' hyperthyroidism and ophthalmopathy. Overall study results and limits: Within blood appeared most thyroid clonotypes that had expanded above 0.001.

The authors obtained PBMCs from 7.5 to 10 ml of fresh peripheral blood. After removal of 5 bases from V and 3 bases from J, the junction contained 4 bases not matched to a gene. CDR3 length: 14 residues. CDR1 is MDHEN, CDR2 SYDVKM, per germline. Authors of the study amplified TCR beta CDR3 regions from RNA transcripts. First-round RT-PCR of the TCR CDR3 relied on the HTBI primer set. One entry per CDR3 protein, called by TCRdb with MiXCR from the multiplex PCR reads. The sample consists of some 620,000 distinct CDR3 sequences, roughly 16% of them appearing once. The gene calls are TRBV28 and TRBJ2-3; TRBD2 agrees at 8 bases. What was sequenced was blood. The source of this sequence is a woman younger than 45 with Graves' hyperthyroidism. The CDR3 DNA follows: TGTGCCAGCAGTCGGAGCGGGGGAACAGATACGCAGTATTTT. Encoded protein: CASSRSGGTDTQYF.